This TCR beta chain was observed in a study of response to subunit inactivated influenza vaccine. Study-wide results and caveats: After each seasonal influenza vaccination, few new T cells are recruited, the authors suggested.

About this clonotype itself: Its target is not known.

One entry per CDR3 protein, called by TCRdb with MiXCR from the RT-PCR reads. The repertoire holds 610,000 or so distinct CDR3 sequences, less than 15% seen once, with 11% in the top ten. V lost 6 bases and J 0 bases, leaving 18 bases between the germline ends. The CDR3 has 16 amino acids. Germline CDR1 and CDR2: MNHEY and SVGEGT. The source is a man aged 50 to 59 who received an inactivated influenza vaccine. Sequencing used PBMCs from blood, obtained 11 to 12 days after vaccination. This rearrangement joins TRBV6-2 or TRBV6-3 to TRBJ2-7; TRBD1 is a possible D gene (6 bases). The CDR3 bases are TGTGCCAGCAGCACCCTTACAGGGATTAGCTCCTACGAGCAGTACTTC. This encodes CASSTLTGISSYEQYF.